This TCR beta chain was sequenced for a study of cytomegalovirus exposure and HLA in healthy donors. Overall study: A prior study identified 117 million unique TCR beta sequences from around 180 million T cells.

PCR used 60 Vbeta primers and 13 Jbeta primers. Clones were read by immunoSEQ multiplex PCR, and TCRdb kept only the in-frame ones, dropping some. The sample data list around 58,000 clones. The CDR3 covers 16 residues. Germline lookup yields CDR1 SEHNR and CDR2 FQNEAQ (reference sequence). V was shortened by 5 bases and J by 1 base, with 18 bases between the two germline ends. V usage is TRBV7-9 and J usage is TRBJ2-7, with D perhaps matching TRBD1 (5 bases). The specimen sequenced was PBMCs. This receptor was obtained from a man aged 45-60 years in good health and CMV-seropositive. The CDR3 coding sequence is TGTGCCAGCAGCGGCGAGGACATGCCACTATCCTACGAGCAGTACTTC. As protein: CASSGEDMPLSYEQYF.